These T cell receptor beta chains were read from a single sample in a study of blood T cell repertoires in COVID-19. Using immunoSEQ multiplex PCR, the repertoire was profiled, and TCRdb retains in-frame clones only, with some absent. The table records nearly 80,000 clones, roughly 85% of them present only once. The specimen sequenced was peripheral blood. The receptors shown here come from a woman in her sixties or seventies with acute or convalescent COVID-19. CDR3s include the opening cysteine and the closing phenylalanine or tryptophan. D genes are given only for firm matches. A clone size is listed for some rows: how often the clone was seen (once, few, many), or a class if it is expanded.

>TRBD2|TRBJ2-3|once|TRBV5-4|18
TGTGCCAGCAGCCGGGGACTAGCGGGAGCTTCTAGCACAGATACGCAGTATTTT
CASSRGLAGASSTDTQYF
>NA|TRBJ2-1|few|TRBV5-1|16
TGCGCCAGCAGCTTGGGAGCAGGCTCCCTCTACAATGAGCAGTTCTTC
CASSLGAGSLYNEQFF
>NA|TRBJ2-6|few|TRBV27|18
TGTGCCAGCAGTTTATGGTCTTGGAGGGCCTCTGGGGCCAACGTCCTGACTTTC
CASSLWSWRASGANVLTF
>TRBD2|TRBJ2-1|NA|TRBV10-3|21
TGTGCCATCAGTGATACAGGACTAGCGGGCCTGGGAGGGGGTCGTCGGAATGAGCAGTTCTTC
CAISDTGLAGLGGGRRNEQFF
>TRBD1|TRBJ1-1|NA|TRBV29-1|15
TGCAGCGTAGCCACAGGGGAAAAGGGGTACACTGAAGCTTTCTTT
CSVATGEKGYTEAFF
>TRBD1|TRBJ2-5|NA|TRBV5-1|15
TGCGCCAGCAGCTACCGGACAGGGATCCAAGAGACCCAGTACTTC
CASSYRTGIQETQYF
>NA|TRBJ2-1|NA|TRBV2|13
TGTGCCAGCGGCACTAGAAAGGCCAATGAGCAGTTCTTC
CASGTRKANEQFF
>TRBD1|TRBJ2-2|NA|TRBV2|15
TGTGCCAGCAAAGGGACAGGGGGTTATACCGGGGAGCTGTTTTTT
CASKGTGGYTGELFF
>NA|TRBJ2-3|NA|TRBV7-3|15
TGTGCCAGCAGCCCTCGGACGAGCGGCCCCGATACGCAGTATTTT
CASSPRTSGPDTQYF
>TRBD2|TRBJ2-7|NA|TRBV10-2|14
TGCGCCAGCACCTCGAATAGCGGGAGTTTCGAGCAGTACTTC
CASTSNSGSFEQYF
>NA|TRBJ1-1|NA|TRBV18|14
TGTGCCAGCTCACCACGGTCGGGGGACACTGAAGCTTTCTTT
CASSPRSGDTEAFF